Sequencing of this T cell receptor beta chain was carried out in a study of blood T cell repertoires in COVID-19. Study context: COVID-19 samples collected from the United States, Italy and Spain covered acute and convalescent phases. From T cells, B-cell-depleted T cells, or PBMCs came the material, which was cDNA or gDNA.

Under the authors' procedure: Amplification of reference gene primers was used by the study to estimate nucleated cell counts. Generated by immunoSEQ multiplex PCR, the TCRdb table keeps only in-frame clones and is missing some. V and J calls and clone size follow that table, whereas D and trimming were derived from the DNA. The sample records under 300,000 clones, 80% to 90% being singletons. The sample comprised peripheral blood. The receptor's source is a man in his fifties with acute or convalescent COVID-19.

For the CDR3, the DNA is TGTGCCAGCAGCCAAGTTAAACTAAGACAGGAAGCTAACTATGGCTACACCTTC. Translated: CASSQVKLRQEANYGYTF. The rearrangement joins TRBV14 to TRBJ1-2, with a weak D call TRBD1 (6 bases). Germline assignment: CDR1 SGHDN and CDR2 FVKESK. Trimming removed 1 base at V and 0 bases at J, with 18 bases between. This CDR3 comprises 18 residues.